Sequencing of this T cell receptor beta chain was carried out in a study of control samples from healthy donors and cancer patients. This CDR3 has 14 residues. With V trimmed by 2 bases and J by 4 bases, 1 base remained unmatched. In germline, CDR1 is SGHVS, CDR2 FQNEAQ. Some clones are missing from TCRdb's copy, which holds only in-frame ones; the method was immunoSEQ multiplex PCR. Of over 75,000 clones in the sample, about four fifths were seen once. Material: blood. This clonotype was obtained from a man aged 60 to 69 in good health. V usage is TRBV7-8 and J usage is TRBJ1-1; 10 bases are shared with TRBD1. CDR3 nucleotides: TGTGCCAGCAGCTTAAGGACAGGGGGCACTGAAGCTTTCTTT. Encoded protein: CASSLRTGGTEAFF.